Shown below are 16 T cell receptor beta chains from a single sample sequenced in a study of blood T cell repertoires in COVID-19. Sequencing was performed with immunoSEQ multiplex PCR; in TCRdb, only in-frame clones are kept and a portion is missing. The table shows a few hundred thousand clones, with roughly 82% occurring only once. The sequenced sample consisted of peripheral blood. These receptors were taken from an older man with acute or convalescent COVID-19.

This clone appeared once. The chain recombines TRBV27 with TRBJ2-1, with TRBD2 identical over 14 bases. The CDR3 length is 16 residues. The V and J ends lost 6 bases and 3 bases, in that order; junction bases with no gene match: 4. Germline V gene lookup returns CDR1 MNHEY and CDR2 SMNVEV (reference sequence). The CDR3 DNA follows: TGTGCCAGCAGAGGGACTAGCGGGAGCTTCTACAATGAGCAGTTCTTC. Protein sequence: CASRGTSGSFYNEQFF.

The rearrangement links TRBV4-1 to TRBJ2-6; 8 bases align to TRBD1. J gave up 5 bases and V 0 bases, and 12 bases lay outside the gene matches. The CDR3 is 19 residues long. Germline CDR1 is MGHRA and CDR2 is YSYEKL. The CDR3 reads CASSQDRRQGAVWANVLTF. CDR3 bases: TGCGCCAGCAGCCAAGATCGCCGGCAGGGGGCGGTGTGGGCCAACGTCCTGACTTTC.

J is TRBJ2-5 and V is TRBV7-2; 12 nucleotides agree with TRBD2. Germline lookup yields CDR1 SGHTA and CDR2 FQGNSA. The CDR3 has 17 residues. The J segment lost 5 bases and the V segment lost 1 base, leaving 8 bases of the junction unmatched. This CDR3 is CASSLVPSGGGRETQYF. The CDR3 coding sequence is TGTGCCAGCAGCTTAGTGCCTAGCGGGGGGGGTAGGGAGACCCAGTACTTC.

Regarding this clone: A junction end diverges from the germline sequence, so it may reflect a read error. The chain uses TRBV7-7 and TRBJ2-2; 7 positions match TRBD1. The germline V gene has CDR1 SSHAT and CDR2 FNYEAQ (reference sequence). The CDR3 extends over 16 amino acids. In nucleotides, the CDR3 is TGTGCTAGCAGCCCACTAGGGACAGCCCTTGGCGGGGAGCTGTTTTTT. The encoded protein is CASSPLGTALGGELFF.

In this sample, this clone turned up once. V and J are TRBV28 and TRBJ1-2; 7 positions agree with TRBD1. Germline V lookup: CDR1 MDHEN, CDR2 SYDVKM. The CDR3 spans 15 residues. With 6 bases clipped from V and 8 bases from J, the junction kept 15 bases outside the gene matches. CDR3 in amino acids: CASSPGAGGKGGYTF. The CDR3 nucleotides read TGTGCCAGCAGCCCAGGGGCAGGGGGAAAAGGCGGCTACACCTTC.

The chain couples TRBV19 to TRBJ2-2; weak D call: TRBD2 (5 bases). This CDR3 has 15 residues. V was trimmed by 1 base and J by 5 bases, leaving 11 bases between them. Per the germline V gene, CDR1 is LNHDA and CDR2 is SQIVND (reference sequence). CDR3: CASSIAERETGELFF. Written as DNA, the CDR3 is TGTGCCAGTAGTATAGCGGAGAGGGAGACCGGGGAGCTGTTTTTT.

The V and J genes are TRBV7-8 and TRBJ2-2, with D perhaps matching TRBD2 (5 bases). In germline, CDR1 is SGHVS, CDR2 FQNEAQ. Trimming shortened V by 3 bases and J by 5 bases, and 16 bases separated the two germline ends. This CDR3 spans 16 amino acids. Here the CDR3 DNA reads TGTGCCAGCAGCTTCTTCACCGGGGAGAAGACCGGGGAGCTGTTTTTT. It translates to CASSFFTGEKTGELFF.

The V call is TRBV3-1 (or the pseudogene TRBV3-2), the J call TRBJ2-2; 11 nucleotides line up with TRBD2. V trimming: 8 bases; J trimming: 6 bases; junction bases outside the gene matches: 5. CDR3 length: 14 amino acids. CDR1 and CDR2 from the germline V gene are LGHDT and YNNKEL (reference sequence). CDR3 amino acids: CASGLAGGPGELFF. As DNA, the CDR3 is TGTGCCAGCGGCCTAGCGGGAGGTCCCGGGGAGCTGTTTTTT.

This chain connects TRBV3-1 (or the pseudogene TRBV3-2) to TRBJ1-6, with D unresolved. V lost 5 bases, J lost 0 bases, and 5 bases lay in between. The CDR3 has 14 residues. CDR1 and CDR2 (germline): LGHDT, YNNKEL (reference sequence). CDR3 in amino acids: CASSESSYNSPLHF. CDR3 bases: TGTGCCAGCAGCGAGAGCTCCTATAATTCACCCCTCCACTTT.

The V and J genes are TRBV6-1 and TRBJ1-1, with D maybe TRBD1 (6 bases). Trimming took off 6 bases at V and 0 bases at J, with 11 bases between the two ends. The CDR3 is 14 amino acids. CDR1 and CDR2 from the germline V gene are MNHNS and SASEGT. The CDR3 DNA sequence: TGTGCCAGCAGGCAGGGGTTCATGAACACTGAAGCTTTCTTT. Protein product: CASRQGFMNTEAFF.

The chain has TRBV19 and TRBJ1-1; 10 nucleotides line up with TRBD1. The CDR3 sequence is 15 residues long. Trimming removed 5 bases from V and 2 bases from J; junction bases left unmatched: 5. Germline CDR1 LNHDA, CDR2 SQIVND (reference sequence). The CDR3 region has the DNA TGTGCCAGTAGTCTCCGGGACAGGGGTAACACTGAAGCTTTCTTT. Residues: CASSLRDRGNTEAFF.

This clone appeared a single time. This chain joins TRBV6-2 or TRBV6-3 and TRBJ2-2; 9 bases line up with TRBD2. This CDR3 has 18 amino acids. The V and J ends lost 6 bases and 5 bases, in that order; junction bases with no gene match: 16. CDR1 is MNHEY, CDR2 SVGEGT, per germline. The DNA for the CDR3 is TGTGCCAGCAGCCCCTACCTGCGGGGGGGCCCAGGGACCGGGGAGCTGTTTTTT. Translated, it gives CASSPYLRGGPGTGELFF.

V gene TRBV5-1 combines with J gene TRBJ2-5; perhaps TRBD2 as D (5 bases). There are 14 residues in the CDR3. Between the trimmed V and J ends, which lost 1 base and 2 bases, there was a span of 9 bases. Germline V gene lookup returns CDR1 SGHRS and CDR2 YFSETQ. The CDR3 DNA is TGCGCCAGCAGCTTGAGCGGATTTCAAGAGACCCAGTACTTC. Its translation is CASSLSGFQETQYF. Together with reference TRBV5-1 and TRBJ2-5, the CDR3 gives the full variable domain: KAGVTQTPRYLIKTRGQQVTLSCSPISGHRSVSWYQQTPGQGLQFLFEYFSETQRNKGNFPGRFSGRQFSNSRSEMNVSTLELGDSALYLCASSLSGFQETQYFGPGTRLLVL.

The chain employs TRBV28 and TRBJ1-6; a weak D match, TRBD1 (6 bases). CDR3 length equals 13 residues. V was clipped by 7 bases and J by 8 bases, with 12 bases between them. Germline V gene lookup returns CDR1 MDHEN and CDR2 SYDVKM. DNA for the CDR3: TGTGCCAGCAAGGGGGAAGGGGATTCACCCCTCCACTTT. The encoded protein is CASKGEGDSPLHF.

The chain employs TRBV3-1 (or the pseudogene TRBV3-2) and TRBJ2-7; 9 positions match TRBD2. Trimming took 7 bases from V and 0 from J; bases not matched to a gene: 7. CDR1 is LGHDT and CDR2 is YNNKEL in the germline V gene (reference sequence). This CDR3 is built from 15 residues. CDR3 residues: CASTGFSGSSYEQYF. CDR3 bases: TGTGCCAGCACCGGATTTAGCGGGAGCTCCTACGAGCAGTACTTC.

This chain links TRBV9 with TRBJ1-1; D is ambiguous. V lost 0 bases, J lost 2 bases, and 11 bases lay in between. Per germline, CDR1 SGDLS and CDR2 YYNGEE. The CDR3 has 15 amino acids. The CDR3 bases are TGTGCCAGCAGCGTAGCCGAGAGGCTAAACACTGAAGCTTTCTTT. Protein product: CASSVAERLNTEAFF.